One sample yielded the 12 T cell receptor beta chains listed below, sequenced in a study of blood T cell repertoires in COVID-19. Data came from immunoSEQ multiplex PCR; TCRdb stores just in-frame clones and leaves some out. The sample records 80,000 to 95,000 clones, approximately 79% being singletons. Material for sequencing was peripheral blood. Every receptor here comes from an elderly woman with active or convalescent COVID-19.

A single count supports this clone. The chain carries TRBV2 and TRBJ2-2; 8 bases fit TRBD1. The CDR3 contains 12 residues. The V and J ends lost 5 bases and 12 bases, in that order; junction bases with no gene match: 5. Germline loops: CDR1 SNHLY, CDR2 FYNNEI. CDR3: CASSPDREKLFF. CDR3 coding DNA: TGTGCCAGCAGTCCGGACAGGGAGAAGCTGTTTTTT.

CDR3 coding DNA: TGCGCCAGCAGAGTCAACAGGGGTTTGAATTCACCCCTCCACTTT. Protein: CASRVNRGLNSPLHF. The chain recombines TRBV10-1 with TRBJ1-6; 7 nucleotides line up with TRBD1. The CDR3 has 15 residues. With V trimmed by 6 bases and J by 7 bases, 9 bases remained unmatched. The germline gives CDR1 WNHNN, CDR2 SYGVQD (reference sequence).

The chain joins TRBV7-9 to TRBJ2-5, with 8 nucleotides matching TRBD2. This CDR3 is built from 14 residues. J lost 6 bases, V lost 7 bases, and 10 bases had no gene match. CDR1 and CDR2 from the germline V gene are SEHNR and FQNEAQ (reference sequence). CDR3 nucleotides: TGTGCCAGCACCTTTGCCGGGAGGGAGAAGACCCAGTACTTC. It translates to CASTFAGREKTQYF.

V and J are TRBV7-3 and TRBJ2-3, with 7 positions matching TRBD2. Germline V lookup: CDR1 SGHTA, CDR2 FQGTGA. The CDR3 spans 16 residues. V lost 2 bases, J lost 0 bases, and 5 bases stayed unmatched. The CDR3: CASSLWGGSSTDTQYF. CDR3 sequence (DNA): TGTGCCAGCAGCTTATGGGGCGGGAGCAGCACAGATACGCAGTATTTT.

The chain carries TRBV6-8 and TRBJ2-7; maybe TRBD2 (6 bases). The CDR3 has 15 amino acids. CDR1 is MNHGY, CDR2 SAAAGT, per germline. Trimming stripped 3 bases from V and 2 bases from J, with 14 bases between. This chain's CDR3 is CASSYAGMGPYEQYF. CDR3 in DNA: TGTGCCAGCAGTTATGCGGGAATGGGGCCCTACGAGCAGTACTTC.

This clone showed up just once. This sample also contains other DNA sequences that code for the same CDR3. The chain joins TRBV19 to TRBJ2-3; 8 bases are shared with TRBD2. The V and J ends lost 1 base and 2 bases, in that order; junction bases with no gene match: 5. Per the germline V gene, CDR1 is LNHDA and CDR2 is SQIVND (reference sequence). CDR3 length: 16 amino acids. CDR3 sequence: CASSIAAGGPTDTQYF. CDR3 nucleotide sequence: TGTGCCAGTAGTATAGCCGCGGGGGGTCCCACAGATACGCAGTATTTT.

The chain carries TRBV3-1 (or the pseudogene TRBV3-2) and TRBJ1-4, with D tentatively TRBD1 (6 bases). V was cut by 4 bases and J by 1 base, with 7 bases left in between. The CDR3 is made up of 14 amino acids. Germline lookup yields CDR1 LGHDT and CDR2 YNNKEL (reference sequence). Here the CDR3 reads CASSLQGTNEKLFF. DNA for the CDR3: TGTGCCAGCAGCCTACAGGGAACTAATGAAAAACTGTTTTTT.

The chain has TRBV28 and TRBJ1-1, with D maybe TRBD1 (6 bases). The CDR3 runs to 12 residues. V lost 7 bases, J lost 5 bases, and 11 bases lay in between. Germline V gene lookup returns CDR1 MDHEN and CDR2 SYDVKM. The CDR3, as DNA: TGTGCCAGCATTCTCGGACAGACTGAAGCTTTCTTT. It yields the protein CASILGQTEAFF.

This chain links TRBV6-6 with TRBJ1-4; no reliable D call. There are 15 residues in the CDR3. Germline V gives CDR1 MNHNY, CDR2 SVGAGI (reference sequence). Trimming removed 2 bases from V and 5 bases from J, with 12 bases in between. Here the CDR3 reads CASSYGQTQNEKLFF. The CDR3 region has the DNA TGTGCCAGCAGTTACGGGCAGACCCAAAATGAAAAACTGTTTTTT.

This clone has a handful of counts. The chain recombines TRBV6-1 with TRBJ1-4; 10 nucleotides line up with TRBD1. The CDR3 is made up of 17 amino acids. Germline CDR1 reads MNHNS; CDR2 reads SASEGT. V gave up 2 bases and J gave up 4 bases; unmatched junction bases: 7. The CDR3 protein is CASSELGTGAINEKLFF. The DNA of the CDR3 is TGTGCCAGCAGTGAACTGGGGACAGGGGCGATTAATGAAAAACTGTTTTTT.

The chain couples TRBV30 to TRBJ2-7; tentative D call: TRBD1 (6 bases). Trimming shortened V by 0 bases and J by 7 bases, and 13 bases separated the two germline ends. Per the germline V gene, CDR1 is GTSNPN and CDR2 is SVGIG (reference sequence). The CDR3 loop spans 13 amino acids. CDR3 amino acids: CAWSVRDNQEQYF. The CDR3 nucleotides read TGTGCCTGGAGTGTACGGGACAACCAGGAGCAGTACTTC. The full variable domain, completed using reference TRBV30 and TRBJ2-7, is SQTIHQWPATLVQPVGSPLSLECTVEGTSNPNLYWYRQAAGRGLQLLFYSVGIGQISSEVPQNLSASRPQDRQFILSSKKLLLSDSGFYLCAWSVRDNQEQYFGPGTRLTVT.

This clone was detected only once. This sequence joins TRBV30 and TRBJ1-3; D possibly corresponds to TRBD1 (5 bases). The V gene's germline CDR1 is GTSNPN and CDR2 SVGIG (reference sequence). V was shortened by 0 bases and J by 0 bases, with 12 bases between the two germline ends. CDR3 size: 16 residues. CDR3 sequence reads: CAWSVRQGRSGNTIYF. In DNA, the CDR3 is TGTGCCTGGAGTGTACGGCAGGGCCGCTCTGGAAACACCATATATTTT.